The clone carrying this T cell receptor (beta chain) occurred a few times. CDR3 length: 13 residues. Germline V gene lookup returns CDR1 KGHSH and CDR2 LQKENI. V shed 1 base and J shed 3 bases, with 6 bases lying between them. The sample originates from a study of blood T cell repertoires in COVID-19. Here immunoSEQ multiplex PCR was the method, and the copy in TCRdb shows in-frame clones only, minus some. The sample includes 160,000 or so clones, about four fifths of them seen just once. This sequence originates from a woman older than 75 with acute or convalescent COVID-19. The specimen was peripheral blood. V gene TRBV18 combines with J gene TRBJ2-5; D remains ambiguous. This chain's CDR3 is CASSPRQEETQYF. The CDR3 DNA sequence: TGTGCCAGCTCACCACGGCAGGAAGAGACCCAGTACTTC.